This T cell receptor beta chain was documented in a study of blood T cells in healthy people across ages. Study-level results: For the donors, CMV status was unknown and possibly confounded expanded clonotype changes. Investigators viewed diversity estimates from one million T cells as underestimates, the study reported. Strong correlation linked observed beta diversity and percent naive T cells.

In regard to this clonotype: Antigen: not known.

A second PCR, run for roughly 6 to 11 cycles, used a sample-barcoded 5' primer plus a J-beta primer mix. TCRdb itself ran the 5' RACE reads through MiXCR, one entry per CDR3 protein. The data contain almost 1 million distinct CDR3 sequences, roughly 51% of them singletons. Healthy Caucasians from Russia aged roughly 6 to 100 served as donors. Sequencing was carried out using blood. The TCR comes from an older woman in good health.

The CDR3 DNA sequence: TGTGCCAGCAGTCTGGGGCTTCCTGGGGCCAACGTCCTGACTTTC. It codes for CASSLGLPGANVLTF. The V call is TRBV6-5, the J call TRBJ2-6, with D possibly TRBD1 on 5 matching bases. The length of the CDR3 is 15 residues. The V end lost 5 bases, the J end lost 2 bases, and 10 bases lay between the germline ends. The germline CDR1 and CDR2 sequences are MNHEY and SVGAGI.